Following are 27 T cell receptor beta chains from one sample sequenced in a study of T cell changes during pregnancy in multiple sclerosis. Measured with immunoSEQ multiplex PCR; TCRdb has only the in-frame clones, and not every one. Seen here are 50,000 to 80,000 clones, roughly 92% observed once, and the top ten hold 1.4%. The sample was peripheral blood, taken in the second trimester of pregnancy. The receptors originated from a female donor with multiple sclerosis, enrolled in a pregnancy study.

The genes are TRBV7-2 and TRBJ1-3, with D possibly TRBD1 on 5 matching bases. The CDR3 is 15 amino acids. Germline loops: CDR1 SGHTA, CDR2 FQGNSA. With 5 bases removed from V and 4 bases from J, the gap between germline ends came to 15 bases. The CDR3 nucleotides are TGTGCCAGCAGCCCCGCCGGGGGGAAAGGAAACACCATATATTTT. It translates to CASSPAGGKGNTIYF.

The CDR3 spells CASLSGVHSYEQYF. CDR3 nucleotides: TGTGCCAGCCTAAGCGGGGTCCACTCCTACGAGCAGTACTTC. The chain employs TRBV6-5 and TRBJ2-7; 7 nucleotides line up with TRBD2. Germline assignment: CDR1 MNHEY and CDR2 SVGAGI. The CDR3 is made up of 14 amino acids. J gave up 0 bases and V 8 bases, and 7 bases lay outside the gene matches.

The rearrangement uses TRBV5-5 and TRBJ1-3; weak D call: TRBD1 (6 bases). CDR1 and CDR2 from the germline V gene are SGHKS and YYEKEE (reference sequence). Deletions cut 3 bases from V and 1 base from J, with 11 bases between. The CDR3 contains 15 residues. The CDR3 DNA sequence: TGTGCCAGCAGCTGGGACACGCTGTCTGGAAACACCATATATTTT. Encoded protein: CASSWDTLSGNTIYF.

This chain connects TRBV15 to TRBJ1-5, with TRBD1 identical over 10 bases. Germline V gene data show CDR1 as LNHNV and CDR2 as YYDKDF (reference sequence). The CDR3 contains 14 residues. Trimming cost V 7 bases and J 3 bases; bases outside gene matches: 3. The CDR3 DNA follows: TGTGCCACCAAGGGGACAGGGGACAATCAGCCCCAGCATTTT. Translated, it gives CATKGTGDNQPQHF.

This chain uses TRBV19 with TRBJ2-7, with TRBD2 as a possible D gene (6 bases). With 5 bases removed from V and 3 bases from J, the gap between germline ends came to 14 bases. This CDR3 comprises 14 residues. Germline lookup yields CDR1 LNHDA and CDR2 SQIVND (reference sequence). CDR3 nucleotide sequence: TGTGCCAGTAGTGCCTGGGACTCTATCTACGAGCAGTACTTC. Translation: CASSAWDSIYEQYF.

The chain links TRBV19 to TRBJ2-3, with D possibly being TRBD1 (6 bases). This CDR3 region has 15 residues. V lost 7 bases and J lost 1, with 15 bases in between. Germline V gene data show CDR1 as LNHDA and CDR2 as SQIVND (reference sequence). CDR3 amino acids: CASTGTPRGTDTQYF. The CDR3 nucleotides read TGTGCCAGTACCGGGACACCCAGGGGCACAGATACGCAGTATTTT.

The J gene is TRBJ2-3, the V gene TRBV5-1; 15 positions agree with TRBD2. Trimming took 3 bases from V and 2 from J; bases not matched to a gene: 10. The CDR3 runs 19 residues. Germline assignment: CDR1 SGHRS and CDR2 YFSETQ. The CDR3, as DNA: TGCGCCAGCAGCTCCGGGACTAGCGGGAGGCCTCGTTTCACAGATACGCAGTATTTT. Protein: CASSSGTSGRPRFTDTQYF. The variable domain in full, completed from reference TRBV5-1 and TRBJ2-3, reads KAGVTQTPRYLIKTRGQQVTLSCSPISGHRSVSWYQQTPGQGLQFLFEYFSETQRNKGNFPGRFSGRQFSNSRSEMNVSTLELGDSALYLCASSSGTSGRPRFTDTQYFGPGTRLTVL.

The rearrangement uses TRBV28 and TRBJ2-1; D is unclear. V lost 4 bases to trimming and J lost 7 bases, with 5 bases between them. Looked up from germline, CDR1 is MDHEN and CDR2 is SYDVKM. The CDR3 runs to 11 residues. The CDR3 is CASSYGNEQFF. CDR3 coding DNA: TGTGCCAGCAGTTACGGGAATGAGCAGTTCTTC. The full variable domain, its missing parts supplied by reference TRBV28 and TRBJ2-1, is DVKVTQSSRYLVKRTGEKVFLECVQDMDHENMFWYRQDPGLGLRLIYFSYDVKMKEKGDIPEGYSVSREKKERFSLILESASTNQTSMYLCASSYGNEQFFGPGTRLTVL.

This chain connects TRBV11-2 to TRBJ1-2; TRBD1 is a possible D gene (6 bases). Trimming cost V 5 bases and J 4 bases, with 11 bases left between them. Germline lookup yields CDR1 SGHAT and CDR2 FQNNGV. This CDR3 contains 13 residues. DNA of the CDR3: TGTGCCAGCAGCCAAGGACAGACCTATGGCTACACCTTC. It yields the protein CASSQGQTYGYTF.

The CDR3 bases are TGTGCCAGCAGCTCTTGGACTAGAGATTACAATGAGCAGTTCTTC. Translation: CASSSWTRDYNEQFF. The gene calls are TRBV5-5 and TRBJ2-1; 7 bases are shared with TRBD2. CDR1 is SGHKS, CDR2 YYEKEE, per germline (reference sequence). This CDR3 has 15 amino acids. The V gene end was trimmed by 3 bases and the J gene end by 4 bases; junction bases not matched to a gene: 7.

The chain combines TRBV4-3 with TRBJ2-2; TRBD2 aligns across 12 bases. With 2 bases clipped from V and 3 bases from J, the junction kept 4 bases outside the gene matches. The CDR3 runs to 17 residues. Germline-derived CDR1 and CDR2 are LGHNA and YSLEER. CDR3 coding DNA: TGCGCCAGCAGCCAACTAGCGGGAGGGGGAGACACCGGGGAGCTGTTTTTT. This codes for CASSQLAGGGDTGELFF.

This clone has more than one count but fewer than ten. The chain joins TRBV5-5 to TRBJ2-4; TRBD1 might be the D (6 bases). Germline values: CDR1 SGHKS, CDR2 YYEKEE (reference sequence). CDR3 size: 14 residues. Trimming left V 0 bases short and J 7 bases short, with 11 bases between. In DNA, the CDR3 is TGTGCCAGCAGCTTGGGGGGGCCGGGGAACATTCAGTACTTC. Translation gives CASSLGGPGNIQYF.

This clone was seen once. The chain carries TRBV7-9 and TRBJ2-1; TRBD1 matches 7 bases. Germline assignment: CDR1 SEHNR and CDR2 FQNEAQ (reference sequence). Trimming took 6 bases from V and 6 from J; bases not matched to a gene: 11. CDR3 size: 15 residues. Written as DNA, the CDR3 is TGTGCCAGCAGACTGGACGGGGACAGCTTCAATGAGCAGTTCTTC. Translation gives CASRLDGDSFNEQFF.

The chain is built from TRBV28 and TRBJ2-7, with D possibly being TRBD2 (7 bases). CDR1 and CDR2 (germline): MDHEN, SYDVKM. V lost 5 bases to trimming and J lost 13 bases, with 18 bases between them. The CDR3 consists of 12 residues. CDR3 in DNA: TGTGCCAGCAGTCGGAGGAGCGGGACACAATACTTC. Encoded protein: CASSRRSGTQYF. Together with reference TRBV28 and TRBJ2-7, the CDR3 gives the full variable domain: DVKVTQSSRYLVKRTGEKVFLECVQDMDHENMFWYRQDPGLGLRLIYFSYDVKMKEKGDIPEGYSVSREKKERFSLILESASTNQTSMYLCASSRRSGTQYFGPGTRLTVT.

The CDR3 loop reads CASSYSQVTSTEAFF. The CDR3 DNA is TGTGCCAGCAGTTACTCACAGGTAACTTCGACTGAAGCTTTCTTT. The rearrangement joins TRBV6-5 to TRBJ1-1; maybe TRBD1 (5 bases). Germline V gene sequence: CDR1 MNHEY, CDR2 SVGAGI. V lost 0 bases to trimming and J lost 5 bases, with 13 bases between them. This CDR3 has 15 residues.

This clone was recorded once. V is TRBV29-1 and J is TRBJ2-1, with TRBD2 identical over 10 bases. V lost 3 bases, J lost 2 bases, and 4 bases stayed unmatched. Looked up from germline, CDR1 is SQVTM and CDR2 is ANQGSEA. The CDR3 extends over 15 amino acids. The CDR3 loop is CSVEGTSETYNEQFF. CDR3 in DNA: TGCAGCGTTGAGGGGACTAGCGAGACCTACAATGAGCAGTTCTTC.

The chain links TRBV28 to TRBJ2-1; 11 bases fit TRBD2. The V gene end was trimmed by 6 bases and the J gene end by 6 bases; junction bases not matched to a gene: 10. The length of the CDR3 is 16 residues. The germline CDR1 and CDR2 sequences are MDHEN and SYDVKM. The CDR3 loop is CASRVGGTSGLNEQFF. The CDR3 coding sequence is TGTGCCAGCAGAGTGGGCGGGACTAGCGGTCTCAATGAGCAGTTCTTC.

The CDR3 spells CASSLVVQGNQPQHF. The DNA for the CDR3 is TGTGCCAGCAGCTTAGTCGTGCAGGGGAATCAGCCCCAGCATTTT. This rearrangement joins TRBV7-2 to TRBJ1-5; tentatively, D is TRBD1 (6 bases). There are 15 residues in the CDR3. V was clipped by 1 base and J by 4 bases, with 11 bases between them. The germline V gene encodes CDR1 SGHTA and CDR2 FQGNSA.

This chain uses TRBV21-1 with TRBJ2-5; TRBD2, the D gene given by the table, was not confirmed from the DNA. TRBV21-1 is recorded as a pseudogene. This CDR3 is built from 18 residues. Here the CDR3 DNA reads TGTGCCAGCAGCAAACGCCGTCCTAGCGGGAGCTGTGAGGGGACCCAGTACTTC. Translation: CASSKRRPSGSCEGTQYF.

This clone counts as medium-sized. The genes are TRBV14 and TRBJ1-1; D perhaps matches TRBD1 (6 bases). This CDR3 is 15 amino acids long. V lost 4 bases and J 3 bases, leaving 15 bases between the germline ends. Germline V gene lookup returns CDR1 SGHDN and CDR2 FVKESK. CDR3: CASSRETGSYTEAFF. CDR3 DNA sequence: TGTGCCAGCAGCCGAGAGACAGGTAGTTACACTGAAGCTTTCTTT. Drawing the rest from reference TRBV14 and TRBJ1-1, the complete variable domain is EAGVTQFPSHSVIEKGQTVTLRCDPISGHDNLYWYRRVMGKEIKFLLHFVKESKQDESGMPNNRFLAERTGGTYSTLKVQPAELEDSGVYFCASSRETGSYTEAFFGQGTRLTVV.

The chain combines TRBV2 with TRBJ2-1; TRBD1 agrees at 8 bases. Per germline, CDR1 SNHLY and CDR2 FYNNEI. Trimming removed 7 bases from V and 5 bases from J; junction bases left unmatched: 7. There are 14 residues in the CDR3. The CDR3 reads CASTIQGGNNEQFF. CDR3 nucleotide sequence: TGTGCCAGCACTATACAGGGGGGTAACAATGAGCAGTTCTTC.

This clone was recorded only once. The V gene is TRBV19, the J gene TRBJ2-7, with 9 bases identical to TRBD1. The CDR3 sequence is 15 residues long. The trim removed 5 bases at V and 5 bases at J, leaving 10 bases unmatched. Per germline, CDR1 LNHDA and CDR2 SQIVND (reference sequence). DNA for the CDR3: TGTGCCAGTAGTCCCGGACAGGGGAGGCTCCACGAGCAGTACTTC. This translates into CASSPGQGRLHEQYF.

CDR3 region: CASSPWDTESRETQYF. DNA for the CDR3: TGTGCCAGCAGCCCGTGGGACACCGAAAGCCGAGAGACCCAGTACTTC. This chain joins TRBV7-2 and TRBJ2-5; TRBD1 is a possible D gene (6 bases). The V gene lost 5 bases and the J gene lost 4 bases, with 20 bases spanning the gap. The CDR3 has 16 residues. CDR1 and CDR2 (germline): SGHTA, FQGNSA.

The CDR3 nucleotides are TGCGCCAGCAGCTTGGGAGGGGGATCTGGGGAAAAACTGTTTTTT. It codes for CASSLGGGSGEKLFF. V is TRBV5-1 and J is TRBJ1-4; D perhaps matches TRBD1 (6 bases). CDR1 is SGHRS and CDR2 is YFSETQ in the germline V gene. The CDR3 is made up of 15 amino acids. V was shortened by 0 bases and J by 8 bases, with 14 bases between the two germline ends.

V and J are TRBV14 and TRBJ1-1; D perhaps matches TRBD1 (5 bases). V gave up 3 bases and J gave up 4 bases, with 9 bases separating them. The germline V gene encodes CDR1 SGHDN and CDR2 FVKESK. This CDR3 has 13 residues. The CDR3 loop is CASSHGGFTEAFF. The DNA of the CDR3 is TGTGCCAGCAGCCACGGGGGGTTCACTGAAGCTTTCTTT.

The V and J genes are TRBV19 and TRBJ2-1; maybe TRBD2 (6 bases). Trimming cost V 9 bases and J 7 bases, with 13 bases left between them. The CDR3 extends over 12 amino acids. CDR1 is LNHDA, CDR2 SQIVND, per germline (reference sequence). In DNA, the CDR3 is TGTGCCAGCGGGGGTACGGGGAATGAGCAGTTCTTC. Its translation: CASGGTGNEQFF.

This clone was counted a single time. The chain has TRBV9 and TRBJ2-7; 8 bases match TRBD1. The CDR3 runs 17 residues. The V segment lost 0 bases and the J segment 5 bases; nucleotides outside the gene matches: 13. The germline V gene encodes CDR1 SGDLS and CDR2 YYNGEE. The CDR3 loop reads CASSVEMSRTGSHEQYF. CDR3 in DNA: TGTGCCAGCAGCGTAGAAATGAGCAGGACAGGGTCCCACGAGCAGTACTTC.